Listed below are T cell receptor beta chains from one sample, sequenced in a study of T cell responses to AZD1222 COVID-19 vaccine. Assay used: immunoSEQ multiplex PCR; TCRdb lists only in-frame clones, some missing. Of 95,000 to 150,000 clones in the sample, approximately 90% are singletons; the top ten hold less than 3.5%. This specimen was peripheral blood, taken 28 days after the second AZD1222 dose. Receptors were obtained from an adult who received the AZD1222 COVID-19 vaccine. The CDR3 runs from the conserved cysteine through the conserved F or W. D genes are given only for firm matches. Clone size is shown for a subset of rows, as once, few, many or a class of expanded clone.

J: TRBJ2-7
D: -
size: -
V: TRBV28
CDR3: CASSLSGTGEQYF
DNA: TGTGCCAGCAGTTTATCTGGCACGGGGGAGCAGTACTTC

J: TRBJ1-4
D: -
size: -
V: TRBV30
CDR3: CAWKGPPHEKLFF
DNA: TGTGCCTGGAAGGGCCCCCCTCATGAAAAACTGTTTTTT

J: TRBJ2-7
D: -
size: -
V: TRBV20-1
CDR3: CSASGAYEQYF
DNA: TGCAGTGCTAGTGGGGCCTACGAGCAGTACTTC

J: TRBJ2-3
D: -
size: -
V: TRBV2
CDR3: CASSKEGVSTDTQYF
DNA: TGTGCCAGCAGTAAAGAGGGAGTGAGCACAGATACGCAGTATTTT

J: TRBJ1-2
D: -
size: -
V: TRBV19
CDR3: CASSPERTVYGYTF
DNA: TGTGCCAGTAGTCCTGAAAGGACGGTCTATGGCTACACCTTC

J: TRBJ1-3
D: -
size: -
V: TRBV3-1/TRBV3-2
CDR3: CASSQSGFAGNTIYF
DNA: TGTGCCAGCAGCCAATCAGGGTTCGCTGGAAACACCATATATTTT

J: TRBJ1-2
D: -
size: -
V: TRBV6-1
CDR3: CASSKGGHRANYGYTF
DNA: TGTGCCAGCAGTAAAGGCGGGCACAGAGCTAACTATGGCTACACCTTC

J: TRBJ1-5
D: -
size: -
V: TRBV19
CDR3: CASSIDRGPNQPQHF
DNA: TGTGCCAGTAGTATAGACAGAGGACCCAATCAGCCCCAGCATTTT

J: TRBJ2-1
D: -
size: -
V: TRBV25-1
CDR3: CASSETKGTNYNEQFF
DNA: TGTGCCAGCAGTGAAACGAAAGGGACAAACTACAATGAGCAGTTCTTC

J: TRBJ2-7
D: -
size: -
V: TRBV6-2/TRBV6-3
CDR3: CASSQLADSYEQYF
DNA: TGTGCCAGCAGTCAGTTAGCCGACAGCTACGAGCAGTACTTC

J: TRBJ1-1
D: TRBD1
size: few
V: TRBV5-6
CDR3: CASSFYSQGGYTEAFF
DNA: TGTGCCAGCAGCTTCTATAGCCAGGGGGGTTACACTGAAGCTTTCTTT

J: TRBJ1-6
D: -
size: -
V: TRBV6-5
CDR3: CASSYQGRNSPLHF
DNA: TGTGCCAGCAGTTACCAGGGTCGGAATTCACCCCTCCACTTT

J: TRBJ2-2
D: -
size: -
V: TRBV7-9
CDR3: CASSLVWGTSGELFF
DNA: TGTGCCAGCAGCTTAGTCTGGGGGACGTCCGGGGAGCTGTTTTTT

J: TRBJ1-2
D: -
size: -
V: TRBV12-3/TRBV12-4
CDR3: CASRKGPGDGYTF
DNA: TGTGCCAGCAGAAAGGGCCCGGGGGACGGCTACACCTTC

J: TRBJ1-3
D: -
size: -
V: TRBV6-7
CDR3: CASSYSGCGGNTIYF
DNA: TGTGCCAGCAGTTACTCAGGGTGCGGTGGAAACACCATATATTTT

J: TRBJ1-1
D: -
size: -
V: TRBV10-3
CDR3: CAIGKGGTEAFF
DNA: TGTGCCATCGGGAAAGGGGGCACTGAAGCTTTCTTT

J: TRBJ1-3
D: -
size: -
V: TRBV11-2
CDR3: CASSLDSLSGNTIYF
DNA: TGTGCCAGCAGCTTAGATAGCCTCTCTGGAAACACCATATATTTT

J: TRBJ1-1
D: -
size: many
V: TRBV7-9
CDR3: CASSFVTGALNTEAFF
DNA: TGTGCCAGCAGCTTTGTTACGGGGGCCCTGAACACTGAAGCTTTCTTT

J: TRBJ1-6
D: -
size: -
V: TRBV7-8
CDR3: CASSLQGNNSPLHF
DNA: TGTGCCAGCAGCTTACAGGGGAACAATTCACCCCTCCACTTT

J: TRBJ2-7
D: TRBD1
size: -
V: TRBV7-2
CDR3: CASSRTGTAYEQYF
DNA: TGTGCCAGCAGCAGAACCGGGACAGCCTACGAGCAGTACTTC

J: TRBJ2-2
D: -
size: -
V: TRBV4-1
CDR3: CASSQGTGELFF
DNA: TGCGCCAGCAGCCAAGGGACCGGGGAGCTGTTTTTT

J: TRBJ1-2
D: -
size: once
V: TRBV18
CDR3: CASSPAHSNYGYTF
DNA: TGTGCCAGCTCACCGGCCCATTCTAACTATGGCTACACCTTC

J: TRBJ1-3
D: -
size: -
V: TRBV2
CDR3: CASSRATSGNTIYF
DNA: TGTGCCAGCTCCAGGGCAACCTCTGGAAACACCATATATTTT

J: TRBJ1-2
D: -
size: -
V: TRBV12-3/TRBV12-4
CDR3: CASSFHPNYGYTF
DNA: TGTGCCAGCAGTTTCCACCCTAACTATGGCTACACCTTC

J: TRBJ2-2
D: TRBD1
size: once
V: TRBV7-9
CDR3: CASDRRTGAPGELFF
DNA: TGTGCCAGCGATCGGAGGACAGGGGCCCCCGGGGAGCTGTTTTTT

J: TRBJ1-2
D: -
size: -
V: TRBV2
CDR3: CASSEARVNGYTF
DNA: TGTGCCAGCAGTGAAGCGCGGGTTAATGGCTACACCTTC

J: TRBJ2-7
D: TRBD1
size: once
V: TRBV30
CDR3: CAWGTGLSEQYF
DNA: TGTGCCTGGGGGACAGGGTTGTCCGAGCAGTACTTC

J: TRBJ1-1
D: -
size: few
V: TRBV7-2
CDR3: CASSLFQANTEAFF
DNA: TGTGCCAGCAGCTTATTTCAAGCGAACACTGAAGCTTTCTTT

J: TRBJ1-4
D: -
size: -
V: TRBV12-3/TRBV12-4
CDR3: CASSRWENEKLFF
DNA: TGTGCCAGCAGCAGGTGGGAGAATGAAAAACTGTTTTTT

J: TRBJ1-4
D: -
size: -
V: TRBV10-1
CDR3: CASSESGRQNEKLFF
DNA: TGCGCCAGCAGTGAGTCGGGCAGACAGAATGAAAAACTGTTTTTT

J: TRBJ2-1
D: -
size: -
V: TRBV30
CDR3: CAWKSGSYNEQFF
DNA: TGTGCCTGGAAATCAGGGTCCTACAATGAGCAGTTCTTC

J: TRBJ1-1
D: -
size: -
V: TRBV7-2
CDR3: CASSFRKANTEAFF
DNA: TGTGCCAGCAGCTTTCGCAAGGCGAACACTGAAGCTTTCTTT

J: TRBJ2-1
D: -
size: -
V: TRBV11-3
CDR3: CASSPQAYNEQFF
DNA: TGTGCCAGCAGCCCCCAGGCCTACAATGAGCAGTTCTTC

J: TRBJ1-1
D: -
size: -
V: TRBV5-5
CDR3: CASSLDWNTEAFF
DNA: TGTGCCAGCAGCTTGGATTGGAACACTGAAGCTTTCTTT

J: TRBJ1-2
D: -
size: -
V: TRBV7-9
CDR3: CASSLTGGIGYTF
DNA: TGTGCCAGCAGCTTAACGGGGGGTATTGGCTACACCTTC

J: TRBJ1-2
D: -
size: -
V: TRBV30
CDR3: CAWSVPGGYGYTF
DNA: TGTGCCTGGAGTGTACCTGGGGGCTATGGCTACACCTTC

J: TRBJ2-7
D: -
size: -
V: TRBV29-1
CDR3: CSVVKGTTYEQYF
DNA: TGCAGCGTTGTCAAAGGCACAACCTACGAGCAGTACTTC

J: TRBJ2-7
D: -
size: few
V: TRBV5-1
CDR3: CASSLGNQAHEQYF
DNA: TGCGCCAGCAGCTTAGGTAACCAGGCCCACGAGCAGTACTTC

J: TRBJ1-3
D: -
size: -
V: TRBV5-5
CDR3: CASSQGPTGNTIYF
DNA: TGTGCCAGCAGCCAGGGACCTACTGGAAACACCATATATTTT

J: TRBJ1-3
D: -
size: -
V: TRBV2
CDR3: CATKLSSGNTIYF
DNA: TGTGCCACTAAGCTAAGCTCTGGAAACACCATATATTTT

J: TRBJ1-5
D: -
size: -
V: TRBV7-2
CDR3: CASSLRGNQPQHF
DNA: TGTGCCAGCAGCTTACGGGGGAATCAGCCCCAGCATTTT

J: TRBJ2-7
D: -
size: -
V: TRBV28
CDR3: CASTLQGYEQYF
DNA: TGTGCCAGCACCCTACAGGGTTACGAGCAGTACTTC

J: TRBJ1-1
D: -
size: -
V: TRBV6-1
CDR3: CASTGGKTEAFF
DNA: TGTGCCAGCACTGGGGGTAAGACTGAAGCTTTCTTT

J: TRBJ1-3
D: -
size: -
V: TRBV5-1
CDR3: CASKTGTSGNTIYF
DNA: TGCGCCAGCAAGACGGGAACCTCTGGAAACACCATATATTTT

J: TRBJ2-5
D: TRBD2
size: -
V: TRBV5-1
CDR3: CASLPGLAGYQETQYF
DNA: TGCGCCAGCCTCCCCGGCCTAGCGGGGTACCAAGAGACCCAGTACTTC

J: TRBJ2-7
D: TRBD2
size: -
V: TRBV11-2
CDR3: CASSSVLATGGEQYF
DNA: TGTGCCAGCAGCTCCGTACTAGCAACGGGGGGGGAGCAGTACTTC

J: TRBJ2-7
D: TRBD1
size: -
V: TRBV10-3
CDR3: CAISGRGQGAYEQYF
DNA: TGTGCCATCAGTGGTAGGGGACAGGGGGCATACGAGCAGTACTTC

J: TRBJ2-7
D: TRBD1
size: once
V: TRBV7-2
CDR3: CASTPLGTGGSEQYF
DNA: TGTGCCAGCACCCCACTTGGGACAGGGGGCAGCGAGCAGTACTTC

J: TRBJ2-3
D: TRBD2
size: -
V: TRBV4-3
CDR3: CASSQEAASGTDTQYF
DNA: TGCGCCAGCAGCCAAGAAGCGGCTAGCGGAACAGATACGCAGTATTTT

J: TRBJ1-2
D: TRBD1
size: -
V: TRBV19
CDR3: CASSAQGGGYTF
DNA: TGTGCCAGTAGTGCCCAGGGGGGAGGCTACACCTTC

J: TRBJ1-1
D: -
size: -
V: TRBV5-1
CDR3: CASSFRDPYTEAFF
DNA: TGCGCCAGCAGCTTCCGGGACCCTTACACTGAAGCTTTCTTT

J: TRBJ1-1
D: -
size: -
V: TRBV5-6
CDR3: CASSQGRGTEAFF
DNA: TGTGCCAGCAGCCAAGGGAGAGGCACTGAAGCTTTCTTT

J: TRBJ1-4
D: -
size: -
V: TRBV6-2/TRBV6-3
CDR3: CASSYSWKNEKLFF
DNA: TGTGCCAGCAGTTACTCCTGGAAGAATGAAAAACTGTTTTTT